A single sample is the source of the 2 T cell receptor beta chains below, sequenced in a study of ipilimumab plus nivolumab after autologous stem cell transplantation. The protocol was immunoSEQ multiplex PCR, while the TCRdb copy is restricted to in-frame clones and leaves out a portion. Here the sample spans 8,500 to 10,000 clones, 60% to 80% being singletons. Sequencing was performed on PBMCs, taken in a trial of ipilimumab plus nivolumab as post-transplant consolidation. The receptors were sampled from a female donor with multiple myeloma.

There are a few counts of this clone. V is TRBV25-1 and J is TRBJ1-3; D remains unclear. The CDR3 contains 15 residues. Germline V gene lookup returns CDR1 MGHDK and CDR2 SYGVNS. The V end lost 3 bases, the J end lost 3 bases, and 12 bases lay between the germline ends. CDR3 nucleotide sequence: TGTGCCAGCAGTGACGGCGCGGGTGGTGGAAACACCATATATTTT. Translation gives CASSDGAGGGNTIYF. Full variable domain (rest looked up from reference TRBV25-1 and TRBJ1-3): EADIYQTPRYLVIGTGKKITLECSQTMGHDKMYWYQQDPGMELHLIHYSYGVNSTEKGDLSSESTVSRIRTEHFPLTLESARPSHTSQYLCASSDGAGGGNTIYFGEGSWLTVV.

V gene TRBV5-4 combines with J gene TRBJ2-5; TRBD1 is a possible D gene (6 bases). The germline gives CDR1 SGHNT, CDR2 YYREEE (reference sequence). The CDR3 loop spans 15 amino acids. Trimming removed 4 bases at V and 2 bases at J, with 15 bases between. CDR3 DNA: TGTGCCAGCAGCAATACTAGGACAGCACAAGAGACCCAGTACTTC. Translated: CASSNTRTAQETQYF.